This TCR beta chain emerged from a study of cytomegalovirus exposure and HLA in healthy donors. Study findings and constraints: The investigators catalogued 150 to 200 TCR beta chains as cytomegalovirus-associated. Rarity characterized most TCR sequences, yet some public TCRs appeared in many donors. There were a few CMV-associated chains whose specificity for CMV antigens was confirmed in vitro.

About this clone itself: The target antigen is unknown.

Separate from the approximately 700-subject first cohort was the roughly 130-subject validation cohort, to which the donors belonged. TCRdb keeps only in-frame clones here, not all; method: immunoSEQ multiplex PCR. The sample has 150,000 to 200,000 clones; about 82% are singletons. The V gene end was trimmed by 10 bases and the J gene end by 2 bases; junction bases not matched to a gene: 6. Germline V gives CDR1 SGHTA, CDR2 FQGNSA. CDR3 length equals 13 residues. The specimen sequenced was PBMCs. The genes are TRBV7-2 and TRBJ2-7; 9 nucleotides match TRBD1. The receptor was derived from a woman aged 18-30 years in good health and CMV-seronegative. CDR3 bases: TGTGCCACGTCGAGGGACAGGGCCTACGAGCAGTACTTC. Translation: CATSRDRAYEQYF. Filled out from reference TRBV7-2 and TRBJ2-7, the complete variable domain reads GAGVSQSPSNKVTEKGKDVELRCDPISGHTALYWYRQSLGQGLEFLIYFQGNSAPDKSGLPSDRFSAERTGGSVSTLTIQRTQQEDSAVYLCATSRDRAYEQYFGPGTRLTVT.